These 2 T cell receptor beta chains originate from one sample sequenced in a study of blood T cells in healthy people across ages. Next came a second PCR, run for about 6 to 12 cycles, which used a sample-barcoded 5' primer along with a J-beta primer mix. TCRdb called the 5' RACE reads again in MiXCR, with one record for every CDR3 protein. The sample yields 1.5 million or so distinct CDR3 sequences, about 40% seen once. The sample comprised blood. These receptors all stem from a woman younger than 30 in good health.

Only one count was recorded for this clonotype. The gene calls are TRBV24-1 and TRBJ1-1; possibly TRBD1 for D (6 bases). Germline CDR1 reads KGHDR; CDR2 reads SFDVKD. Between the trimmed V and J ends, which lost 2 bases and 3 bases, there was a span of 15 bases. The length of the CDR3 is 16 residues. The CDR3 reads CATSDSRGGGYTEAFF. CDR3 sequence (DNA): TGTGCCACCAGTGATTCAAGGGGGGGAGGTTACACTGAAGCTTTCTTT.

This clonotype appeared a few times. The chain couples TRBV6-5 to TRBJ2-3; the D is unclear. This CDR3 spans 14 amino acids. Trimming took 0 bases from V and 7 from J, leaving 11 bases between them. In germline, CDR1 is MNHEY, CDR2 SVGAGI. The CDR3 region is CASSYSKLTNTQYF. The CDR3 DNA follows: TGTGCCAGCAGTTACTCGAAGTTGACAAATACGCAGTATTTT.